This TCR beta chain was sequenced in a study of cytomegalovirus exposure and HLA in healthy donors listed by TCRdb under 2017. Background for the entire study: According to a later analysis, one platform produced both the roughly 110 validation repertoires and the 666 repertoires of the first cohort. To predict cytomegalovirus infection status, the study combined high-throughput TCR immunosequencing, statistical association of individual TCRs with disease status, and machine learning. The study was designed to test whether signatures of past pathogen exposure could be identified by cataloging public T cell receptors. Along with the roughly 710-subject first cohort, a separate validation cohort of over 90 different subjects was used. Overall study results and their limits: A few of the identified cytomegalovirus-associated TCR beta chains were confirmed in vitro to be specific for cytomegalovirus antigens. In a later analysis, TCRs clustered in the first cohort were found to also tend to co-occur in the roughly 130 validation repertoires, with approximately 93% of cluster scores above 0. According to the authors, the approach could potentially be generalized to other disease states and immunological phenotypes. The classifier was reported to diagnose cytomegalovirus status with high specificity and sensitivity in both the original cohort and the validation cohort. All 110 or so repertoires were used to score co-occurrence in the validation cohort in a later analysis, because that analysis had no HLA typing for the cohort. A total of 150 to 200 TCR beta chains were listed by the study as associated with cytomegalovirus. Across donors, most TCR sequences were observed very rarely, whereas some public TCRs were present in many individuals.

The donors belonged to the validation cohort of approximately 130 subjects, which was separate from the 666-subject first cohort. Of note for this clone: Its specific antigen is unknown. No base quality information exists; no much larger clone differs at one position.

The library was prepared using the immunoSEQ multiplex PCR assay. Per the source publication's procedure: A statistical classification framework was developed to diagnose cytomegalovirus status using the catalog of TCR beta chain sequences. TCRdb holds this immuneACCESS table with in-frame rearrangements only. Some clones are missing; in checked studies, unresolved V genes explain under half, and the rest has no known cause. From that table come the V and J calls and clone size; the DNA was used to work out D and trimming. Within this sample are about 280,000 clones, with roughly 90% of them counted one time only. Clones ranked in the top ten supply roughly 1% of the sample. After removal of 3 bases from V and 3 bases from J, the junction retains 2 bases not matched to a gene. The CDR1 and CDR2 encoded by the germline V gene (reference sequence) are LNHDA and SQIVND. Its CDR3 holds 14 amino acids, cysteine through phenylalanine. The CDR3 DNA has 42 bases and is translated from base 1.

Recombination linked TRBV19 to TRBJ2-1, with 7 bases aligning to TRBD2. The specimen was PBMCs. This receptor was obtained from a woman younger than 35 in good health and CMV-seronegative. The CDR3 has the sequence CASSIRTSYNEQFF. The nucleotides read TGTGCCAGTAGTATCAGGACTAGCTACAATGAGCAGTTCTTC.